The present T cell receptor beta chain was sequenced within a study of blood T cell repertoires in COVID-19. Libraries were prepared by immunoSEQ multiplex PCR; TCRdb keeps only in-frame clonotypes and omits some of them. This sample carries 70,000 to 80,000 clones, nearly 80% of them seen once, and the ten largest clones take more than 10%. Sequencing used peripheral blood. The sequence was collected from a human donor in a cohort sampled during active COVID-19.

The CDR3 is CASRETQQETQYF. The CDR3 coding sequence is TGTGCCAGTAGAGAGACACAACAAGAGACCCAGTACTTC. This chain joins TRBV19 and TRBJ2-5; no clear D gene. Germline loops: CDR1 LNHDA, CDR2 SQIVND (reference sequence). The CDR3 length is 13 residues. Trimming removed 6 bases from V and 2 bases from J, with 10 bases in between.